This TCR beta chain was captured by sequencing in a study of T cell responses to AZD1222 COVID-19 vaccine. Across the whole study: Second-dose groups at about 4 or about 12 weeks were pooled. Points from the study as a whole: Seropositive AZD1222 recipients at baseline numbered only five or six. White British donors predominated, females outnumbered males, and clonal diversity was possibly underestimated. When two AZD1222 doses had been given, Spike-specific TCR breadth and depth rose.

A remark on this clone: Its target is not known.

Produced via immunoSEQ multiplex PCR; TCRdb's table is partial and in-frame only. The data show over 150,000 clones, roughly 92% seen once. The source was peripheral blood, collected on day 0 of AZD1222 vaccination. The origin of this receptor is an adult in good health.

The chain's CDR3 is CATSDPSNQPQHF. The CDR3 nucleotides are TGTGCCACCAGTGATCCGTCAAATCAGCCCCAGCATTTT. The chain uses TRBV24-1 and TRBJ1-5; D uncertain. Germline values: CDR1 KGHDR, CDR2 SFDVKD. This CDR3 is 13 amino acids long. V was trimmed by 3 bases and J by 4 bases, leaving 6 bases between them.